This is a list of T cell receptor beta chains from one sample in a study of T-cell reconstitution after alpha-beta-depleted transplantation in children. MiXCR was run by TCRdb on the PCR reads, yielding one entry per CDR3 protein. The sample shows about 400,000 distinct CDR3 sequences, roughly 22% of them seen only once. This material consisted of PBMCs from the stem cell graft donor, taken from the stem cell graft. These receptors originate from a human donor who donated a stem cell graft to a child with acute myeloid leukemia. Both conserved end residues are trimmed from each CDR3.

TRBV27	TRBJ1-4	ASSFQPNEKLF
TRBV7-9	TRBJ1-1	ASSGDRASNTEAF
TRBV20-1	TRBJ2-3	SASLAGATDTQY
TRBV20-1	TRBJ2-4	SARPGTRQY
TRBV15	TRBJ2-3	ATSRRLAGTDTQY
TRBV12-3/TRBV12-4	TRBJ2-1	ASSPGTGLNNEQF
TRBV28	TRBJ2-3	ASTPPISGYTDTQY
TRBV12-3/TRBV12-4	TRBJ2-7	ASSFFAGEGWVYEQY
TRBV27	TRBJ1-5	ASSPSRTGYSNQPQH
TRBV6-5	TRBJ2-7	ASSYSNAGNINEQY
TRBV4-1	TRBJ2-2	ASAELGGTGELF
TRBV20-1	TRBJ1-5	SASGERGGWEPQH
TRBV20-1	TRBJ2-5	SADTTFQETQY
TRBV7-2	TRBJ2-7	ASSLETGHEQY
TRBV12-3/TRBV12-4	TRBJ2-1	ASSPHSGRNRDEQF
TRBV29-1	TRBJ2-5	SVRGVAGGPQETQY
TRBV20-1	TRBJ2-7	SGKVAGDPYEQY
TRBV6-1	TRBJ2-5	ASSEAGLLTQY
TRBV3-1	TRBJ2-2	ASSQGRLTSGSATGELF
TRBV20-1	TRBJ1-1	SAIPGAGTEAF
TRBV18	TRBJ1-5	ASSPGQNGPYQPQH
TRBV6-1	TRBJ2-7	ATEPGSSYEQY
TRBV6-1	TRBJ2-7	ASSERGYPYEQY
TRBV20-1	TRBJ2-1	SASRGTSTNEQF
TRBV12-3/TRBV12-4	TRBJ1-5	ASRNRGPNQPQH
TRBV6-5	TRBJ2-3	ASSYLSTDTQY
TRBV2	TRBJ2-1	ASKVAYNEQF
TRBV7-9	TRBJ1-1	ASSARQGANTEAF
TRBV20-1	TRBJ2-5	SAIPPGFKETQY
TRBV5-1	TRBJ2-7	ASSAGTSGRNLYYEQY
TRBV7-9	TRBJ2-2	ASSPHEIAGAGGELF
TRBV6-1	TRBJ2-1	ASRPPDRYHEQF
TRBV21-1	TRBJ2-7	ASSKGTGTGGCEQY
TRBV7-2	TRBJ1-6	ASSFGQGTSPLH
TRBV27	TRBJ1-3	ASSRLGQDPGNTIY
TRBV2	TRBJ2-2	ASSEGAGVTGELF
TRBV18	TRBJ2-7	ASSQGGIYEQY
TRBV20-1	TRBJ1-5	SARAWGAPDPQNQPQH
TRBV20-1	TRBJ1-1	SARVGRANTEAF
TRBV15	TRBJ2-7	ATSRDRGDLSYEQY
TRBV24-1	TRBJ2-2	ATNGGRTNTGELF
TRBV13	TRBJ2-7	ASSSQGIRFP
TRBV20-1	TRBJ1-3	SAPGYSGNTIY
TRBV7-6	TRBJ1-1	ASSLVVGGAEAF
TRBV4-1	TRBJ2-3	ASSSIMAGTDTQY
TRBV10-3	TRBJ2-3	AISTSGALDTQY
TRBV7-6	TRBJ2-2	ASSLVAANTGELF
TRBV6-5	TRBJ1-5	ASSYSGTDESAQH
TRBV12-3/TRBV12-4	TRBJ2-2	ASSSGLRTGELF
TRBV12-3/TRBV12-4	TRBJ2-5	ASSQDHQETQY
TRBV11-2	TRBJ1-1	ASSQGPNTEAF
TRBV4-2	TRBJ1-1	ASSQELMNTEAF
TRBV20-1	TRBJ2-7	SATRPSLAGGAYEQY
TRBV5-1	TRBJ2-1	ASSSTSVYNEQF
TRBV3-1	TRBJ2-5	ASSLGTSDVETQY